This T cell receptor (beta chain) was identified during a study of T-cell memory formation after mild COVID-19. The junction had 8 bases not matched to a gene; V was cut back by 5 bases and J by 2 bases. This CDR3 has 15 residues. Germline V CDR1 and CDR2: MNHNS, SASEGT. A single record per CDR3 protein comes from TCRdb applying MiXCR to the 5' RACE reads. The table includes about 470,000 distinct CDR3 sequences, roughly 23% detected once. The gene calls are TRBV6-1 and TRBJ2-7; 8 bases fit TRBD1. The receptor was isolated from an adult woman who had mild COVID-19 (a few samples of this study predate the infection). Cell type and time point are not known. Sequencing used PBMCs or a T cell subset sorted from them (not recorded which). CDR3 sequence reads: CASSTAGTGTYEQYF. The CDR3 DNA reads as TGTGCCAGCAGTACTGCCGGGACAGGAACCTACGAGCAGTACTTC.